The entry that follows covers one T cell receptor (beta chain) sequence. The CDR3 length is 13 residues. This specimen comes from a study of monozygotic twins with inflammatory bowel disease. TCRdb re-called the 5' RACE reads and shows each CDR3 protein once, DNA omitted. The sample totals roughly 150,000 distinct CDR3 sequences. V gene TRBV12-3 or TRBV12-4 combines with J gene TRBJ1-2. This receptor was obtained from a human donor with ulcerative colitis or Crohn's disease, or a healthy co-twin of an affected twin (not recorded which). Sequences were obtained from blood. The CDR3 is CASSPLANYGYTF.